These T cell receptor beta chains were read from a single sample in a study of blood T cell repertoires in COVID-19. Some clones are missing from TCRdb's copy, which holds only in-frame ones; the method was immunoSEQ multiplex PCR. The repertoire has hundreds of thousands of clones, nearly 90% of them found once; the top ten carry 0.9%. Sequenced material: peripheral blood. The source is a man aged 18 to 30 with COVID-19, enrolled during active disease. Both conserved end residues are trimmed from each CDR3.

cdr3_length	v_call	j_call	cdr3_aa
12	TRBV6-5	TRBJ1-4	ASSSDRVSEKLF
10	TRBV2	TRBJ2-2	ASSEVGGELF
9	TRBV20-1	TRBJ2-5	SADSRETQY
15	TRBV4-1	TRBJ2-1	ASSPLPTSGNVNEQF
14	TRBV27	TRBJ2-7	ASSLSGKGDTYEQY
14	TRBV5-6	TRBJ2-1	ASSAGQGAGYNEQF
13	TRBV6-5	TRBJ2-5	AGRVAGGPWETQY
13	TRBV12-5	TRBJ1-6	ASAPEGAVGSPLH
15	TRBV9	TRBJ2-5	ASSPWEGAGGGETQY
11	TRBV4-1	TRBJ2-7	ASSQDRGNEQY
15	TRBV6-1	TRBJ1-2	ASSELGQGLLSYGYT
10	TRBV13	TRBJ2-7	ASSGPQGNQY
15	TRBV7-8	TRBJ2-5	ASSFVQTGPYQETQY
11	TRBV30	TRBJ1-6	ASAARANSPLH
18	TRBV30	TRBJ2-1	AWSEARTSGRVTVYNEQF
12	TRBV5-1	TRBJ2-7	ASSYGTVFSEQY
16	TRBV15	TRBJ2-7	ATSRGPPLAGGTYEQY
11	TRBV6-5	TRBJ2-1	ASSYDVSSEQF
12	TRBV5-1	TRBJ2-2	ASSLFGVSGELF
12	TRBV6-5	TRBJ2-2	ASSRLSGTGELF
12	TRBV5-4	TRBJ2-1	ASSSGSGSGVQF
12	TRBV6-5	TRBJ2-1	ASTGQGLFNEQF
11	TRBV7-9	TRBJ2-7	ASSLGPSHEQY
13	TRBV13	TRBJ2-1	ASRTQGGSYNEQF
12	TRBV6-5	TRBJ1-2	ASSSAPISYGYT
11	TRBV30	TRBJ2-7	AWNKIHAYEQY
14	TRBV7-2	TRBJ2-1	ASSVPSGRAADEQF
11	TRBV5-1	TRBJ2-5	ASSGQGRETQY
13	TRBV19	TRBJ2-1	ASMERGAFSNEQF
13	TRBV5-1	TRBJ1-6	ASSLAWENGSPLH
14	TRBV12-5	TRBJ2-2	ASGLPPGQDTGELF
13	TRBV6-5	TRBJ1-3	ASTQGQHPGNTIY
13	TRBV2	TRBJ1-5	ASSEAAGPDQPQH
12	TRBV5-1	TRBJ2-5	ASSVTGGSETQY
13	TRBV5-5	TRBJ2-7	ASSLGGQVSYEQY
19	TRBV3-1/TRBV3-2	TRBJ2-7	ASSPTTGTSGRMGRVYEQY
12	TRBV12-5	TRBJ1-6	ASGPGQGNSPLH
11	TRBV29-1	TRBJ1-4	SVEETGNEKLF
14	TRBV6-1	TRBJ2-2	ASSDLGQGNTGELF
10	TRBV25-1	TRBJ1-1	ASSLGETEAF
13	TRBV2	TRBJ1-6	ASSLLDSGNSPLH
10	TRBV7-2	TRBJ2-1	ASSSPGFEQF
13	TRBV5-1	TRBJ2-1	ASGRSPGGGDEQF
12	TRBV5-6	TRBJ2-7	ASSWDRGVNEQY
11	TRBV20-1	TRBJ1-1	SASRGQNTEAF
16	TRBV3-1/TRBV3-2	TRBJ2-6	ASSQDRGESSGANVLT